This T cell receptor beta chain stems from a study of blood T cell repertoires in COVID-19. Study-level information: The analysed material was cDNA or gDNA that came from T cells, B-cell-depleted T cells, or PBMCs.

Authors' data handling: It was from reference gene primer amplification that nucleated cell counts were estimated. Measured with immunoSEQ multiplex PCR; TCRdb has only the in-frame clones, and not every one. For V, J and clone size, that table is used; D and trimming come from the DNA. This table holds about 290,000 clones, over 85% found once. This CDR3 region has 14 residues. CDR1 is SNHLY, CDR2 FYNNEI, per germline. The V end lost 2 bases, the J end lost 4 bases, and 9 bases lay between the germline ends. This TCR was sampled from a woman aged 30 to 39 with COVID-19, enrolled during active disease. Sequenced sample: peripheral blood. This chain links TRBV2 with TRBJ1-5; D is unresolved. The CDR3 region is CASSERSENQPQHF. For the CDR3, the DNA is TGTGCCAGCAGTGAACGGTCGGAGAATCAGCCCCAGCATTTT.